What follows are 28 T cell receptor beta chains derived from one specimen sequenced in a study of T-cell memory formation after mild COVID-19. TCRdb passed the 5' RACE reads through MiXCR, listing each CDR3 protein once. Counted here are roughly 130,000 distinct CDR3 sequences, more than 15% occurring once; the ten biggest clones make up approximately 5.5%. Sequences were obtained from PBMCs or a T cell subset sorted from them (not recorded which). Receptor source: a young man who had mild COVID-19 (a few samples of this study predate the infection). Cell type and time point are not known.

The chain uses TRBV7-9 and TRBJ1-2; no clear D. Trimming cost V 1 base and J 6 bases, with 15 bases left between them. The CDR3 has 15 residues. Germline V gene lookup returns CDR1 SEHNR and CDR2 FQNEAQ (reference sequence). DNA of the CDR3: TGTGCCAGCAGCTTAGAGGCCGCCACAGCGGATGGCTACACCTTC. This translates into CASSLEAATADGYTF.

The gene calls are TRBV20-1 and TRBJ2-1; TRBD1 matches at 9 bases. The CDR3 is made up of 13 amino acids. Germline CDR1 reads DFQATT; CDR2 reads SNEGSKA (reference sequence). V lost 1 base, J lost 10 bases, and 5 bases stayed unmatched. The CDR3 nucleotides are TGCAGTGCTAGAGCCCGAGGGACAGGGGAGCAGTTCTTC. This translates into CSARARGTGEQFF.

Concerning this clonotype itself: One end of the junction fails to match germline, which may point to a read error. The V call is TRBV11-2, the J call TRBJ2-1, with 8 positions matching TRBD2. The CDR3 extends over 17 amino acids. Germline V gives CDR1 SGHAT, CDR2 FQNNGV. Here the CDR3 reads CASSFSSFGGAYNEKFF. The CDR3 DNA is TGTGCCAGCAGCTTCTCTTCCTTCGGGGGGGCCTACAATGAGAAGTTCTTC.

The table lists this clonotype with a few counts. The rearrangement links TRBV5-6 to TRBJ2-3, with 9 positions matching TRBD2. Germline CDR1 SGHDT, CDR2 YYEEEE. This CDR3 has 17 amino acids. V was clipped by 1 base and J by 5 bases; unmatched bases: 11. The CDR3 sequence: CASSLIALAGYRDTQYF. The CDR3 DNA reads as TGTGCCAGCAGCTTGATCGCGCTAGCGGGGTATAGAGATACGCAGTATTTT. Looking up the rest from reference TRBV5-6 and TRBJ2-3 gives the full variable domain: DAGVTQSPTHLIKTRGQQVTLRCSPKSGHDTVSWYQQALGQGPQFIFQYYEEEERQRGNFPDRFSGHQFPNYSSELNVNALLLGDSALYLCASSLIALAGYRDTQYFGPGTRLTVL.

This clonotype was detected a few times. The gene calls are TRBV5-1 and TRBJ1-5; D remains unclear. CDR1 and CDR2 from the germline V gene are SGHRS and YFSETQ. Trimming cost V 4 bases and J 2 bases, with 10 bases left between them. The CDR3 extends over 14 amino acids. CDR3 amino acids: CASSHDYGNQPQHF. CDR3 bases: TGCGCCAGCAGCCACGACTACGGCAATCAGCCCCAGCATTTT.

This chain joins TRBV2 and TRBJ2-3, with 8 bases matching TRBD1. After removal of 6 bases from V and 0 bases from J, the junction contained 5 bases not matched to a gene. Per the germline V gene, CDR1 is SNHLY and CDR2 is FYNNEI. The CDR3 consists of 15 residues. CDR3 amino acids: CASSRQGYSTDTQYF. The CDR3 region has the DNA TGTGCCAGCAGCAGACAGGGGTATAGCACAGATACGCAGTATTTT.

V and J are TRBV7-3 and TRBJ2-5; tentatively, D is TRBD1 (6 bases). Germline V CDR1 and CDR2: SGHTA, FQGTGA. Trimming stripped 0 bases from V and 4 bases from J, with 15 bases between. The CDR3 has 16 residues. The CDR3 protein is CASSLTEGFRGETQYF. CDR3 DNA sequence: TGTGCCAGCAGCTTAACAGAGGGGTTCAGGGGAGAGACCCAGTACTTC. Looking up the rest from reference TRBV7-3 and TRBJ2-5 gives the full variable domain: GAGVSQTPSNKVTEKGKYVELRCDPISGHTALYWYRQSLGQGPEFLIYFQGTGAADDSGLPNDRFFAVRPEGSVSTLKIQRTERGDSAVYLCASSLTEGFRGETQYFGPGTRLLVL.

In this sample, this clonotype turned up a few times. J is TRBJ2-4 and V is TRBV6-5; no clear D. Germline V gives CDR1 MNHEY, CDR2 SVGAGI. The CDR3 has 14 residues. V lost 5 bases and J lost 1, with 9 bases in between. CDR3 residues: CASSTGGAKNIQYF. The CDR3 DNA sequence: TGTGCCAGCAGTACGGGCGGTGCCAAAAACATTCAGTACTTC.

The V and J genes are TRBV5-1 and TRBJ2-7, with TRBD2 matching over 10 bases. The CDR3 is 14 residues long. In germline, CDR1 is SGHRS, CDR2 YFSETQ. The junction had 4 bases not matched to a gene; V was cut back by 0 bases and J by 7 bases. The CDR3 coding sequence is TGCGCCAGCAGCTTGGCCGAACTAGCGGGAGAGCAGTACTTC. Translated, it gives CASSLAELAGEQYF.

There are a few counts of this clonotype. CDR3 in DNA: TGTGCCAGCAGCGTAGATCCGGGGAGGGGCACAGATACGCAGTATTTT. Protein sequence: CASSVDPGRGTDTQYF. This rearrangement joins TRBV9 to TRBJ2-3; 7 nucleotides align to TRBD2. CDR1 and CDR2 from the germline V gene are SGDLS and YYNGEE. CDR3 length: 16 amino acids. The V and J ends lost 0 bases and 1 base, in that order; junction bases with no gene match: 5.

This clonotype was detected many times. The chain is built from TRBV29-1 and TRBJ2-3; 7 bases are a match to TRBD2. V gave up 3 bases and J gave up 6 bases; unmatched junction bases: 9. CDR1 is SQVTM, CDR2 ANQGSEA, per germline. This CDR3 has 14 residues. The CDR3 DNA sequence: TGCAGCGTTGATATCGGGGGGTTAACGGATACGCAGTATTTT. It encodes CSVDIGGLTDTQYF.

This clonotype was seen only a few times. CDR3 protein: CASSFGYGQPQHF. CDR3 sequence (DNA): TGTGCCAGCAGTTTTGGGTACGGACAGCCCCAGCATTTT. The chain has TRBV12-3 or TRBV12-4 and TRBJ1-5; the D is unclear. The V gene lost 3 bases and the J gene lost 7 bases, with 10 bases spanning the gap. This CDR3 contains 13 residues.

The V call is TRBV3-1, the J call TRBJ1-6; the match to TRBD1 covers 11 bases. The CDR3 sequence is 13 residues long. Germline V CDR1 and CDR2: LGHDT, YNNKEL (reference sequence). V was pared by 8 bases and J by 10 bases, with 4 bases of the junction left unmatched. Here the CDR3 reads CASQGQGESPLHF. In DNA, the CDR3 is TGTGCCAGCCAGGGACAGGGGGAATCACCCCTCCACTTT. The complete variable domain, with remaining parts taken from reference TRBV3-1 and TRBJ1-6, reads DTAVSQTPKYLVTQMGNDKSIKCEQNLGHDTMYWYKQDSKKFLKIMFSYNNKELIINETVPNRFSPKSPDKAHLNLHINSLELGDSAVYFCASQGQGESPLHFGNGTRLTVT.

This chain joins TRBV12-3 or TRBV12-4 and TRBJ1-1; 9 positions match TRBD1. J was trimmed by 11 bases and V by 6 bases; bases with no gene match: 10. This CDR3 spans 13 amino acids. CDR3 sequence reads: CASRPRTGAVAFF. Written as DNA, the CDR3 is TGTGCCAGCAGACCTCGGACAGGGGCGGTGGCTTTCTTT.

The CDR3 protein is CASSVDIGGYTGELFF. Here the CDR3 DNA reads TGTGCCAGCAGCGTAGACATAGGGGGCTACACCGGGGAGCTGTTTTTT. This chain links TRBV9 with TRBJ2-2; 7 nucleotides align to TRBD1. This CDR3 contains 16 residues. After removal of 0 bases from V and 3 bases from J, the junction contained 5 bases not matched to a gene. Per the germline V gene, CDR1 is SGDLS and CDR2 is YYNGEE.

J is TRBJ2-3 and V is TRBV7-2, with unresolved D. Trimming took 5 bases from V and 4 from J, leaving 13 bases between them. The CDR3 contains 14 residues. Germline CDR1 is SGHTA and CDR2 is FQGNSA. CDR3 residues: CASSARTIPDTQYF. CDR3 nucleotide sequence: TGTGCCAGCAGCGCCCGGACCATTCCAGATACGCAGTATTTT.

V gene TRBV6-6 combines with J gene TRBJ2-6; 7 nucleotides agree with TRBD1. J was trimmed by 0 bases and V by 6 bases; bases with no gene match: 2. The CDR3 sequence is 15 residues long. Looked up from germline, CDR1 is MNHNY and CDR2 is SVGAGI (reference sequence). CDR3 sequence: CASRGTDSGANVLTF. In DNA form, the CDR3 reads TGTGCCAGCAGGGGGACAGACTCTGGGGCCAACGTCCTGACTTTC.

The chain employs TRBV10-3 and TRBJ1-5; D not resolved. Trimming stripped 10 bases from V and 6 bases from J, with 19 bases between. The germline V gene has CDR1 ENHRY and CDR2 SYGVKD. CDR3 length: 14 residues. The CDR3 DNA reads TGTGCCACCCGTTCGACGGCGGGGAGTCAGCCCCAGCATTTT. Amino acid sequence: CATRSTAGSQPQHF.

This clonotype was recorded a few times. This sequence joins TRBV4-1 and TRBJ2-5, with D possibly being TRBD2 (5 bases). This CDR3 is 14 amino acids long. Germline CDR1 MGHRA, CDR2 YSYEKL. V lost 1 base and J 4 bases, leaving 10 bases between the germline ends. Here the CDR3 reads CASSQGGSAETQYF. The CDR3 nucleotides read TGCGCCAGCAGCCAAGGAGGGTCTGCAGAGACCCAGTACTTC.

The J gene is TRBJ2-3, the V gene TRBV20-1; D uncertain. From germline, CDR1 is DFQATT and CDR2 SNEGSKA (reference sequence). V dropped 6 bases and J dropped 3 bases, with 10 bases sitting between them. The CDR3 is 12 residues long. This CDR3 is CSALTRTDTQYF. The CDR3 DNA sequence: TGCAGTGCCCTTACCCGGACAGATACGCAGTATTTT.

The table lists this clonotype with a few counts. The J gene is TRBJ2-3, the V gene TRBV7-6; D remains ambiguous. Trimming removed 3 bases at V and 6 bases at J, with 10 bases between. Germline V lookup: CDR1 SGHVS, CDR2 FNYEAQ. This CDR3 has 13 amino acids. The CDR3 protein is CASSFVPADTQYF. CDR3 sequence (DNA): TGTGCCAGCAGCTTCGTTCCGGCTGATACGCAGTATTTT.

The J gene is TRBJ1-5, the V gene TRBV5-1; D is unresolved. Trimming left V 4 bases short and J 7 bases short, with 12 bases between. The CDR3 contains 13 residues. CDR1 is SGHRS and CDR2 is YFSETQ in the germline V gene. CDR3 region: CASSPSMGQPQHF. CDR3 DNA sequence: TGCGCCAGCAGCCCGAGTATGGGCCAGCCCCAGCATTTT. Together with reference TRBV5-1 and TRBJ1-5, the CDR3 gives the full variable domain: KAGVTQTPRYLIKTRGQQVTLSCSPISGHRSVSWYQQTPGQGLQFLFEYFSETQRNKGNFPGRFSGRQFSNSRSEMNVSTLELGDSALYLCASSPSMGQPQHFGDGTRLSIL.

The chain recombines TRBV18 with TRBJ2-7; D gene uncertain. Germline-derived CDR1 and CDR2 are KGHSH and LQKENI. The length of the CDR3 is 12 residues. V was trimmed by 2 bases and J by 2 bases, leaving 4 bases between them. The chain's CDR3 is CASSPTAYEQYV. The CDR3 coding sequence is TGTGCCAGCTCACCAACAGCCTACGAGCAGTACGTC.

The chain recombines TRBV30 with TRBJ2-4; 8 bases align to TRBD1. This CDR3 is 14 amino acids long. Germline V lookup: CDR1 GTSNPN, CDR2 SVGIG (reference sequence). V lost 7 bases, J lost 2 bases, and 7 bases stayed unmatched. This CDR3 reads CASEDRVTKNIQYF. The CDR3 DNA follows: TGTGCCTCTGAGGACAGGGTGACCAAAAACATTCAGTACTTC.

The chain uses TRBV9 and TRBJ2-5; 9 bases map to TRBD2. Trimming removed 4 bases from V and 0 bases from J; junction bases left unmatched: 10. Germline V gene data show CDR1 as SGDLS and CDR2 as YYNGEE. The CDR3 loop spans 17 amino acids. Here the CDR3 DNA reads TGTGCCAGCAGCCGCTATTCAACTAGCGGGTACCAAGAGACCCAGTACTTC. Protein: CASSRYSTSGYQETQYF.

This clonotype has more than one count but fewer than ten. The CDR3 loop is CASSHRWELFF. The CDR3 coding sequence is TGTGCCAGCAGCCACCGGTGGGAGCTGTTTTTT. The chain couples TRBV6-2 or TRBV6-3 to TRBJ2-2; D remains unclear. Trimming removed 6 bases from V and 9 bases from J, with 8 bases in between. Germline V CDR1 and CDR2: MNHEY, SVGEGT. The CDR3 sequence is 11 residues long.

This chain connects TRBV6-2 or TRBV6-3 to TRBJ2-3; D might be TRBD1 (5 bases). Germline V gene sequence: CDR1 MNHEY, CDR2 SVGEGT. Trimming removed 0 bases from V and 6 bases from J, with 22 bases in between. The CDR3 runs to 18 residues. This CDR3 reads CASSYSDPGRAPLDTQYF. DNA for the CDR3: TGTGCCAGCAGTTACTCGGATCCTGGCAGGGCCCCACTTGATACGCAGTATTTT.

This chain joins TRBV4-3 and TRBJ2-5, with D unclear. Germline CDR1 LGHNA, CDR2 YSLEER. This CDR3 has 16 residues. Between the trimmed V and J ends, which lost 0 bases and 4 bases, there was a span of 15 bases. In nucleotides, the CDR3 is TGCGCCAGCAGCCAAGATCGGGCATGGGGAACAGAGACCCAGTACTTC. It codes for CASSQDRAWGTETQYF.